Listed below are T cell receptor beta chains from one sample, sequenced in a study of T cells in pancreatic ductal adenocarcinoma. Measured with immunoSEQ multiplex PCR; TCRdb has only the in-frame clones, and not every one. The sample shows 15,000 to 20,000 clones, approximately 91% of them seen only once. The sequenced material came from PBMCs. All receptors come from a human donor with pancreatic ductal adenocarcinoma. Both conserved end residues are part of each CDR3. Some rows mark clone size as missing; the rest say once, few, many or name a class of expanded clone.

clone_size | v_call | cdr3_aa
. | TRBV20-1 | CSASNANEAFF
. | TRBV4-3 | CASSQSGQGVLGEQFF
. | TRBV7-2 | CASSQGQGRNTIYF
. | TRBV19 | CASYAGGNQPQHF
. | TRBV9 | CASRDLAGEQFF
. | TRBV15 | CATSRRDTLGGELFF
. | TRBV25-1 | CASSLPGGGGYTF
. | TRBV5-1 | CASSLVGGGTEAFF
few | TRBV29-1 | CSARTGVGPQHF
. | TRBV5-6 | CASTNEGGVAGGYTF
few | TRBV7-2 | CASSLVRATGELFF
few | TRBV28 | CASSYPLAGGPFYEQYF
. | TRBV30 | CAWSGTSVTDTQYF
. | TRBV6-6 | CASSMVGAAGYTF
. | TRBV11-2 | CASSLQGGGGAKTQYF
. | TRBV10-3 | CAISELEGTDTQYF
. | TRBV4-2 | CASSHTGQGGADTQYF
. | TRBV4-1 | CASSQGQGAWNEQFF
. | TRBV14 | CASSQELQGGSYNEQFF
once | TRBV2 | CASTKGGTGVNEQFF
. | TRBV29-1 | CSVEKKAGLNYGYTF
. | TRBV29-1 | CSVGTGQETQYF
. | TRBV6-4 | CASSDNTLGQGLDQPQHF
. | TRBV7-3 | CASSPGGGSSNEQFF
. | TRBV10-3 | CAISRDISPPGNTIYF
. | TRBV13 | CASSLGFGAVVTEAFF